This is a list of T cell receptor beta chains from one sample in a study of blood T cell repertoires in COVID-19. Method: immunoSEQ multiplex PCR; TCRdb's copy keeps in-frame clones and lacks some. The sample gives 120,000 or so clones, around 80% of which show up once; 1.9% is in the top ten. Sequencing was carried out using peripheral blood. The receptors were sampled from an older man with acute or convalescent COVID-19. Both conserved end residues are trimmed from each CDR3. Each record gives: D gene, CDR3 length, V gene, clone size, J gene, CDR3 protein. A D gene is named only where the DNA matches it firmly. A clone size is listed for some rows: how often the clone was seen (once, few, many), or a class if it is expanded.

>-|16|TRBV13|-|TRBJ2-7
ASSLGTGLRGLTYEQY
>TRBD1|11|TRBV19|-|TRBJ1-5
ASHSGQGLPQH
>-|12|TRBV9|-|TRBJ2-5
ASSVAGRRETQY
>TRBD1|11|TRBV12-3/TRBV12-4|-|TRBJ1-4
ASSEYRDRGLF
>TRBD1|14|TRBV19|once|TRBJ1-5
ASSTTGGHSNQPQH
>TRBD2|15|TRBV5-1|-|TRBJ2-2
ASSPTSGGLNTGELF
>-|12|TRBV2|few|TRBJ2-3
ASAGAVITDTQY
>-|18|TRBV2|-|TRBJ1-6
ASSEALPDRLSSYNSPLH
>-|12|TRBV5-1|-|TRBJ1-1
ASSSPTGDGEAF
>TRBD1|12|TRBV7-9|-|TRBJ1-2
ASSHPQGANGYT
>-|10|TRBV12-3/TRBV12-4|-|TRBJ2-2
ASSSSGGELF
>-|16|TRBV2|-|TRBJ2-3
ASSEAYYRVGGTDTQY
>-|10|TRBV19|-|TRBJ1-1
ASSIGGSEAF
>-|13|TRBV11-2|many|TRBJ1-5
ASSLSWGVNQPQH
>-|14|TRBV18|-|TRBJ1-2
ASSLDGFVTDYGYT
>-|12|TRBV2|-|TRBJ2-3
ASSGWTNTDTQY
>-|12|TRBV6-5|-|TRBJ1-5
ASTPGAGDQPQH
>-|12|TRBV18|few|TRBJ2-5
ASSPPQYQETQY
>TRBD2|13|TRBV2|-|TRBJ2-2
ASSEEAGAAGELF
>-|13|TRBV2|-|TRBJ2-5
ATDPASGGGETQY
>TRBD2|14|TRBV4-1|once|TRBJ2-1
ASSQEWRGSYNEQF
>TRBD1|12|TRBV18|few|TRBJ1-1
ASSPPGTGPEAF
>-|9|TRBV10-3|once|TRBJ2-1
AIRGAGEQF